This TCR beta chain comes out of a study of blood T cell repertoires in COVID-19 (dated by TCRdb to about 2020). As for the study more broadly: The collaborator samples originated in the United States, Italy and Spain and spanned the acute and convalescent phases of COVID-19. The material from the prospective study consisted of cDNA or gDNA derived from T cells, B-cell-depleted T cells, or PBMCs. Deeply sampled blood TCRbeta repertoires from subjects exposed to, actively infected with, or recovered from COVID-19 were included in the dataset. A freely available public database, intended as a resource for researchers studying the immune response to SARS-CoV-2, is where the repertoires were released. Samples came from the ongoing ImmuneRACE study (first 160 participants) plus 1,254 subjects from 6 global collaborators. Sample metadata almost always included a de-identified subject ID, COVID-19 status, age in years and sex. HLA class I and class II types, where available, came from metadata supplied by the sample provider rather than from assay-based typing. Overall study outcomes, separate from this receptor: How much clinical and demographic metadata was included differed by source and by participant, and the metadata was provided uncurated.

A second Seattle source provided samples from volunteer blood donors who had recovered from COVID-19. Whole blood was collected in K2EDTA tubes by collaborating institutions according to the institutions' own protocols. Collaborator samples were shipped for TCRbeta analysis as frozen whole blood, isolated PBMCs, or DNA extracted from either sample type. Of note for this clone: Its antigen has not been determined. No per-base quality is available; no much larger clone lies one base away.

The immunoSEQ Assay, a bias-controlled multiplex PCR, was used to amplify TCRbeta CDR3 regions from genomic DNA. Per the authors' processing: Within the assay, amplification of reference gene primers was used to estimate how many nucleated cells each sample contained. To quantify the absolute abundance of each unique TCRbeta CDR3 rearrangement, sequence reads were collapsed and filtered. For each sample, productive Simpson clonality was calculated by taking the square root of Simpson's diversity index across productive rearrangements. TCRdb re-hosts the immuneACCESS table, in-frame sequences only. Its copies lack some clones; in the studies checked, an unresolved V gene accounts for under half of them, and the cause for the rest is not known. V and J calls and clone size are as listed in that table; D and trimming were resolved from the DNA. The sample table contains 280,000 or so clones; only one count was recorded for roughly 85% of them. Over 8.5% of the sample rests with the top ten.

The junction shows trimming of 4 bases on V and 5 bases on J, and the gene matches do not reach 15 bases of it. The CDR3 measures 19 amino acids from cysteine to phenylalanine. Of the read, only the CDR3 DNA is kept; its 57 bases are in frame from base 1. The germline V gene supplies CDR1 SGHRS and CDR2 YFSETQ. The sequencing input was peripheral blood. The V gene is TRBV5-1 and the J gene is TRBJ2-3; a stretch of 14 junction bases matches TRBD2. The sequence was collected from a woman aged 50 to 65 who had recovered from COVID-19. The encoded CDR3 is CASSGGLAGGPRGGDTQYF. The DNA is as follows: TGCGCCAGCAGCGGAGGACTAGCGGGAGGCCCCCGGGGGGGAGATACGCAGTATTTT.